These T cell receptor beta chains were read from a single sample in a study of shared clonotypes between healthy human individuals. Clones were read by immunoSEQ multiplex PCR, and TCRdb kept only the in-frame ones, dropping some. Of roughly 2.5 million clones listed, 90% to 95% were seen once; the top ten hold about 0.13%. The sequencing sample was made of naive CD4+ T cells sorted from blood. These receptors came from a man between 18 and 35 years old in good health. Both conserved end residues are part of each CDR3. Fields, in order: CDR3 DNA, CDR3 protein, V gene, D gene, clone size, J gene. D genes are given only for firm matches. The size of a clone is reported for some rows only, either as once, few or many, or as a class for expanded clones.

CDR3 DNA: TGTGCCAGCAGTTCGATAGGCAGGGCCCACTCTGGAAACACCATATATTTT
CDR3 protein: CASSSIGRAHSGNTIYF
V gene: TRBV28
D gene: -
clone size: -
J gene: TRBJ1-3

CDR3 DNA: TGTGCCAGCAGAGGACAGGGTTATTCACCCCTCCACTTT
CDR3 protein: CASRGQGYSPLHF
V gene: TRBV28
D gene: TRBD1
clone size: few
J gene: TRBJ1-6

CDR3 DNA: TGTGCCAGCAGCCCGACCATAGGGCAGGGTGAAGGAAAACTGTTTTTT
CDR3 protein: CASSPTIGQGEGKLFF
V gene: TRBV7-9
D gene: -
clone size: -
J gene: TRBJ1-4

CDR3 DNA: TGTGCCAGCAGCTCCCCGGGACTAGCGGCTGGGGATACGCAGTATTTT
CDR3 protein: CASSSPGLAAGDTQYF
V gene: TRBV5-4
D gene: TRBD2
clone size: -
J gene: TRBJ2-3

CDR3 DNA: TGTGCCAGCAGCGGGGCGGGACAGGGAGATGGCTACACCTTC
CDR3 protein: CASSGAGQGDGYTF
V gene: TRBV6-1
D gene: TRBD1
clone size: -
J gene: TRBJ1-2

CDR3 DNA: TGTGCCAGCAGTTCTACCGGGACTCCCAGAACCGGGGAGCTGTTTTTT
CDR3 protein: CASSSTGTPRTGELFF
V gene: TRBV28
D gene: -
clone size: once
J gene: TRBJ2-2

CDR3 DNA: TGCGCCAGCAGCTTAGACGGATACAATCAGCCCCAGCATTTT
CDR3 protein: CASSLDGYNQPQHF
V gene: TRBV5-1
D gene: -
clone size: -
J gene: TRBJ1-5

CDR3 DNA: TGTGCCAGCACCCGAGTAGGGTTCTACGAGCAGTACTTC
CDR3 protein: CASTRVGFYEQYF
V gene: TRBV6-5
D gene: -
clone size: -
J gene: TRBJ2-7

CDR3 DNA: TGTGCCAGCTCACCGCAGGAAACCAAAGAGACCCAGTACTTC
CDR3 protein: CASSPQETKETQYF
V gene: TRBV18
D gene: -
clone size: -
J gene: TRBJ2-5

CDR3 DNA: TGTGCCAGCTCTCAGAACGCGGGGGCCAACACCGGGGAGCTGTTTTTT
CDR3 protein: CASSQNAGANTGELFF
V gene: TRBV18
D gene: -
clone size: -
J gene: TRBJ2-2

CDR3 DNA: TGTGCCAGCAGCCCCCGGACCGGGGTAGATGAGCAGTTCTTC
CDR3 protein: CASSPRTGVDEQFF
V gene: TRBV7-2
D gene: -
clone size: -
J gene: TRBJ2-1

CDR3 DNA: TGTGCCAGCAGCTTACGTCTAATGGGAGTAGAGCACGGCACAGATACGCAGTATTTT
CDR3 protein: CASSLRLMGVEHGTDTQYF
V gene: TRBV11-3
D gene: -
clone size: once
J gene: TRBJ2-3

CDR3 DNA: TGTGCCAGCTCCTTGCTCACAGATACGCAGTATTTT
CDR3 protein: CASSLLTDTQYF
V gene: TRBV9
D gene: -
clone size: -
J gene: TRBJ2-3

CDR3 DNA: TGTGCCAGCAGTACCCAGGGACTGACCCAGTACTTC
CDR3 protein: CASSTQGLTQYF
V gene: TRBV27
D gene: -
clone size: -
J gene: TRBJ2-5

CDR3 DNA: TGCGCCAGCAGTGGACCCCTAGGAGATACGCAGTATTTT
CDR3 protein: CASSGPLGDTQYF
V gene: TRBV10-2
D gene: -
clone size: -
J gene: TRBJ2-3

CDR3 DNA: TGTGCCAGCTCACCGCCCATCTGGTACTATGGCTACACCTTC
CDR3 protein: CASSPPIWYYGYTF
V gene: TRBV18
D gene: -
clone size: -
J gene: TRBJ1-2

CDR3 DNA: TGTGCCAGTAGTATAGACACGAGCAATTCACCCCTCCACTTT
CDR3 protein: CASSIDTSNSPLHF
V gene: TRBV19
D gene: -
clone size: few
J gene: TRBJ1-6

CDR3 DNA: TGTGCCAGCCACTTCAGGGTTAACACCGGGGAGCTGTTTTTT
CDR3 protein: CASHFRVNTGELFF
V gene: TRBV19
D gene: -
clone size: -
J gene: TRBJ2-2

CDR3 DNA: TGTGCCAGTAGACAGGGGGCACTTGTGGATTCACCCCTCCACTTT
CDR3 protein: CASRQGALVDSPLHF
V gene: TRBV19
D gene: TRBD1
clone size: -
J gene: TRBJ1-6

CDR3 DNA: TGTGCCAGCAGCCGGAGCGGGGGGGCCGGAGATACGCAGTATTTT
CDR3 protein: CASSRSGGAGDTQYF
V gene: TRBV9
D gene: TRBD2
clone size: -
J gene: TRBJ2-3

CDR3 DNA: TGTGCCAGTAGGGAAAGGGCAGTGGGAGAGACCCAGTACTTC
CDR3 protein: CASRERAVGETQYF
V gene: TRBV19
D gene: -
clone size: -
J gene: TRBJ2-5

CDR3 DNA: TGTGCCAGCAGCCAGGTCAGGGGAAGCGGAGGAAATGAGCAGTTCTTC
CDR3 protein: CASSQVRGSGGNEQFF
V gene: TRBV14
D gene: -
clone size: -
J gene: TRBJ2-1

CDR3 DNA: TGTGCCAGCAGGACAGGGGGCCCAGACTATGGCTACACCTTC
CDR3 protein: CASRTGGPDYGYTF
V gene: TRBV28
D gene: TRBD1
clone size: -
J gene: TRBJ1-2

CDR3 DNA: TGCGCCATCATGAGGTGGGATGGCTCACCCCTCCACTTT
CDR3 protein: CAIMRWDGSPLHF
V gene: TRBV10-1
D gene: -
clone size: -
J gene: TRBJ1-6

CDR3 DNA: TGTGCCAGCAGCCCCAACAGGGACGGGGAAGCTTTCTTT
CDR3 protein: CASSPNRDGEAFF
V gene: TRBV28
D gene: -
clone size: -
J gene: TRBJ1-1

CDR3 DNA: TGTGCCAGCAGCTTGGCGGCAGGGGGCATCCAGCCCCAGCATTTT
CDR3 protein: CASSLAAGGIQPQHF
V gene: TRBV5-6
D gene: TRBD1
clone size: once
J gene: TRBJ1-5

CDR3 DNA: TGTGCCAGCAGCTCGGGACTAGCGGGGCACTACAATGAGCAGTTCTTC
CDR3 protein: CASSSGLAGHYNEQFF
V gene: TRBV7-3
D gene: TRBD2
clone size: -
J gene: TRBJ2-1

CDR3 DNA: TGTGCCAGCAGCCCTGGACTAGCCCCAGATACGCAGTATTTT
CDR3 protein: CASSPGLAPDTQYF
V gene: TRBV7-2
D gene: TRBD2
clone size: -
J gene: TRBJ2-3

CDR3 DNA: TGTGCCAGCAGCTTGGCGGGGGCTGGGGCCAACGTCCTGACTTTC
CDR3 protein: CASSLAGAGANVLTF
V gene: TRBV5-4
D gene: -
clone size: -
J gene: TRBJ2-6

CDR3 DNA: TGTGCCAGCACCTCCCCCCGCGCGCAGGGAGGTGGCTACACCTTC
CDR3 protein: CASTSPRAQGGGYTF
V gene: TRBV28
D gene: -
clone size: -
J gene: TRBJ1-2

CDR3 DNA: TGTGCCAGCAGCCCCCAACTAGCGGGAGGGACAGATACGCAGTATTTT
CDR3 protein: CASSPQLAGGTDTQYF
V gene: TRBV5-4
D gene: TRBD2
clone size: once
J gene: TRBJ2-3

CDR3 DNA: TGTGCCAGCAGCTTGGGACTAGCGGGAGTGAGCCAAGAGACCCAGTACTTC
CDR3 protein: CASSLGLAGVSQETQYF
V gene: TRBV11-3
D gene: TRBD2
clone size: -
J gene: TRBJ2-5

CDR3 DNA: TGCGCCAGCAGCCAAGAATCGTCGGACCCGAGGGAAGCTTTCTTT
CDR3 protein: CASSQESSDPREAFF
V gene: TRBV4-1
D gene: -
clone size: few
J gene: TRBJ1-1

CDR3 DNA: TGTGCCAGCAGTTACCGGACTAGCGGGGTGGGGGAGACCCAGTACTTC
CDR3 protein: CASSYRTSGVGETQYF
V gene: TRBV6-6
D gene: TRBD2
clone size: -
J gene: TRBJ2-5

CDR3 DNA: TGTGCCTGGAGTGTATGGGGGGGCGAGCAGTACTTC
CDR3 protein: CAWSVWGGEQYF
V gene: TRBV30
D gene: TRBD2
clone size: few
J gene: TRBJ2-7

CDR3 DNA: TGCGCCAGCAGCTCGAGGACAGGGGCAAGGGGCGAGCAGTACTTC
CDR3 protein: CASSSRTGARGEQYF
V gene: TRBV5-1
D gene: TRBD1
clone size: -
J gene: TRBJ2-7

CDR3 DNA: TGTGCCAGCAGCTTCCGGGGGGAGACCCAGTACTTC
CDR3 protein: CASSFRGETQYF
V gene: TRBV7-2
D gene: -
clone size: -
J gene: TRBJ2-5

CDR3 DNA: TGTGCCAGCAGCTTAGAGGCCACCTCCTACAATGAGCAGTTCTTC
CDR3 protein: CASSLEATSYNEQFF
V gene: TRBV7-9
D gene: -
clone size: -
J gene: TRBJ2-1

CDR3 DNA: TGTGCCAGTAGCCTTACAGGGGTTGACGGGGAGCTGTTTTTT
CDR3 protein: CASSLTGVDGELFF
V gene: TRBV19
D gene: TRBD1
clone size: -
J gene: TRBJ2-2

CDR3 DNA: TGCGCCAGCAATGGGGACGGCTCCTACGAGCAGTACTTC
CDR3 protein: CASNGDGSYEQYF
V gene: TRBV5-1
D gene: -
clone size: -
J gene: TRBJ2-7

CDR3 DNA: TGTGCCTGGAGTCCGAATCGCGCTACCGAACTGTTTTTT
CDR3 protein: CAWSPNRATELFF
V gene: TRBV30
D gene: -
clone size: once
J gene: TRBJ1-4

CDR3 DNA: TGTGCCATCGGTGGGACACCGAATCAGCCCCAGCATTTT
CDR3 protein: CAIGGTPNQPQHF
V gene: TRBV28
D gene: -
clone size: -
J gene: TRBJ1-5

CDR3 DNA: TGTGCCAGCGAGCCAGGGGGCGGGTCCTACGAGCAGTACTTC
CDR3 protein: CASEPGGGSYEQYF
V gene: TRBV6-1
D gene: TRBD1
clone size: -
J gene: TRBJ2-7

CDR3 DNA: TGTGCCAGCAGTGGCGGGACTGGGAACACTGAAGCTTTCTTT
CDR3 protein: CASSGGTGNTEAFF
V gene: TRBV2
D gene: -
clone size: -
J gene: TRBJ1-1

CDR3 DNA: TGCGCCAGCAGCTCAGAAGGGGGCTCCTACGAGCAGTACTTC
CDR3 protein: CASSSEGGSYEQYF
V gene: TRBV5-1
D gene: -
clone size: -
J gene: TRBJ2-7

CDR3 DNA: TGCGCCAGCAGCTTGGATGGGACAGGGGGCTCTAATTCACCCCTCCACTTT
CDR3 protein: CASSLDGTGGSNSPLHF
V gene: TRBV5-1
D gene: TRBD1
clone size: -
J gene: TRBJ1-6

CDR3 DNA: TGTGCCAGCAGCCAAGCAGGAACGGGCTCACCCCTCCACTTT
CDR3 protein: CASSQAGTGSPLHF
V gene: TRBV4-2
D gene: -
clone size: -
J gene: TRBJ1-6

CDR3 DNA: TGTGCCAGCAGCTTGCTTCGCATCGACAGTTACACTGAAGCTTTCTTT
CDR3 protein: CASSLLRIDSYTEAFF
V gene: TRBV5-6
D gene: -
clone size: -
J gene: TRBJ1-1

CDR3 DNA: TGTGCCAGCAGCGTAGACACACCTAACTATGGCTACACCTTC
CDR3 protein: CASSVDTPNYGYTF
V gene: TRBV9
D gene: -
clone size: once
J gene: TRBJ1-2

CDR3 DNA: TGTGCCAGCAGGTTCAGTATACAAGAGACCCAGTACTTC
CDR3 protein: CASRFSIQETQYF
V gene: TRBV27
D gene: -
clone size: -
J gene: TRBJ2-5

CDR3 DNA: TGTGCCAGCAGACGACAGGGGCAAGCCGGGGAGCTGTTTTTT
CDR3 protein: CASRRQGQAGELFF
V gene: TRBV6-6
D gene: TRBD1
clone size: -
J gene: TRBJ2-2

CDR3 DNA: TGTGCCTGGAGTGTACTGACTAGCGGGGGGCATGAGCAGTTCTTC
CDR3 protein: CAWSVLTSGGHEQFF
V gene: TRBV30
D gene: TRBD2
clone size: once
J gene: TRBJ2-1